Listed below are T cell receptor beta chains from one sample, sequenced in a study of blood T cells in healthy people across ages. One entry per CDR3 protein, called by TCRdb with MiXCR from the 5' RACE reads. In the table there are about 1.4 million distinct CDR3 sequences, roughly 60% of which are singletons. Sequencing used blood. Every receptor here comes from a man aged 18 to 29 in good health. CDR3s include the opening cysteine and the closing phenylalanine or tryptophan.

TRBV29-1	TRBJ1-2	CSVEGTGPGGYTF
TRBV7-9	TRBJ2-5	CASSSGTGVSFLQETQYF
TRBV7-2	TRBJ2-1	CASSYRGPSLEQFF
TRBV7-8	TRBJ2-1	CASSSLSWSGANTSNEQFF
TRBV11-1	TRBJ2-7	CASSLGVKGYEQYF
TRBV10-3	-	CAISDWTGDRGTQYF
TRBV4-1	TRBJ2-1	CASSQDPASANEQFF
TRBV7-9	TRBJ2-7	CASSGELAGEDNEQYF
TRBV29-1	TRBJ1-1	CSVRTFGDSEAFF
TRBV20-1	TRBJ2-3	CSAPLSASADTQYF
TRBV20-1	TRBJ2-7	CSASGQALYEQYF
TRBV18	TRBJ1-4	CASSPGPLSVAKLFF
TRBV7-2	TRBJ2-7	CAVAGGSYEQYF
TRBV5-5	TRBJ2-3	CASSPRGNDFGDTQYF
TRBV7-9	TRBJ2-6	CASSPGTDSSGANVLTF
TRBV10-3	TRBJ2-1	CAISSTGTSGGVNEQFF
TRBV29-1	TRBJ2-3	CSVEGGQGSDTQYF
TRBV4-1	TRBJ1-6	CASSQEGGDSYNSPLHF
TRBV10-3	TRBJ1-3	CAISARTGGNTIYF
TRBV5-1	TRBJ1-2	CASSPNLGSQLYGYTF
TRBV20-1	-	CSARGGGVKTQYF
TRBV27	-	CASSLLHPNYEQYF
TRBV7-2	TRBJ2-7	CASSLDSSGGHYEQYF
TRBV6-5	TRBJ1-1	CASSYSKGTEAFF
TRBV7-2	TRBJ1-2	CASSLVGTGGGYTF
TRBV20-1	TRBJ2-1	CSAHRDKAYNEQFF
TRBV5-6	-	CASSHRQGPYEQYF
TRBV24-1	TRBJ2-7	CAVGRQPYEQYF
TRBV5-1	TRBJ2-7	CASSTGTSGINEQYF
TRBV2	TRBJ1-1	CASLAQGQNTEAFF
TRBV6-5	TRBJ2-7	CASSYSTREGFNRNEQYF
TRBV9	TRBJ2-4	CASSAGQGMEQYF
TRBV7-9	TRBJ1-6	CASSSELKASYNSPLHF
TRBV7-8	TRBJ2-6	CASSLRVLWGANVLTF
TRBV6-6	TRBJ2-5	CASRSLQGMGQETQYF
TRBV10-3	TRBJ2-1	CAILVPPNEQFF
TRBV7-9	TRBJ2-1	CASSSGTSGRRAEQFF
TRBV11-1	TRBJ2-5	CASSPSLEVKQYF
TRBV20-1	TRBJ2-2	CSARGLAGGPHTGELFF
TRBV12-3/TRBV12-4	TRBJ1-1	CASSLRTEGFEAFF
TRBV12-3/TRBV12-4	TRBJ1-1	CASSQTAVNTEAFF
TRBV7-8	TRBJ2-3	CASRPRDLIVTDTQYF
TRBV30	-	CAWSDRGFYEQYF
TRBV29-1	TRBJ2-7	CSANSGTGLYEQYF
TRBV29-1	TRBJ2-7	CSVKAYPYEQYF
TRBV3-1	TRBJ1-1	CASSQGGLGTEAFF
TRBV27	TRBJ1-6	CASSLSLQDSPLHF
TRBV28	TRBJ1-2	CASSLLTRPGYTF
TRBV9	TRBJ1-2	CASSVGAAPNYGYTF
TRBV11-2	TRBJ2-7	CASSLGLAGTSYEQYF
TRBV4-3	TRBJ2-1	CASSQDASGGFNEQFF
TRBV12-3/TRBV12-4	TRBJ1-6	CASSGTGDNSPLHF
TRBV2	TRBJ2-1	CASSVWRTDLSYNEQFF
TRBV27	TRBJ2-7	CASSLSRFPKGGGRPYEQYF
TRBV7-9	TRBJ2-1	CASSLRGTLGATYNEQFF
TRBV5-6	TRBJ1-4	CASSPGYEPLGPEKLFF
TRBV7-6	TRBJ2-5	CASSVPPKETQYF
TRBV29-1	TRBJ1-1	CSVEETLNTEAFF
TRBV20-1	TRBJ2-1	CSASRQGVGNEQFF
TRBV12-3/TRBV12-4	TRBJ1-1	CASSLGTPTEAFF